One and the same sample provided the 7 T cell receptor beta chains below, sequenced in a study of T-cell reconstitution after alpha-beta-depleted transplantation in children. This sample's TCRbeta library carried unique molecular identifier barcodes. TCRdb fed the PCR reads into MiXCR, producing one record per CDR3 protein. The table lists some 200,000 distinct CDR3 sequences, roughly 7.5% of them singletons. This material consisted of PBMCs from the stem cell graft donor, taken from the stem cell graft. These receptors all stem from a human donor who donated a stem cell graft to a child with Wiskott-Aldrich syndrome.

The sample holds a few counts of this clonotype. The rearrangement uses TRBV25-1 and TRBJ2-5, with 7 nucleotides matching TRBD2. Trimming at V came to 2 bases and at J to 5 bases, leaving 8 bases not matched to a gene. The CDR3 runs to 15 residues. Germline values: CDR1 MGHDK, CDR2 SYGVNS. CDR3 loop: CASSEGGLERETQYF. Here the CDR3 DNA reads TGTGCCAGCAGTGAAGGAGGACTAGAAAGGGAGACCCAGTACTTC. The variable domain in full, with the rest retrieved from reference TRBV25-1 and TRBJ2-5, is EADIYQTPRYLVIGTGKKITLECSQTMGHDKMYWYQQDPGMELHLIHYSYGVNSTEKGDLSSESTVSRIRTEHFPLTLESARPSHTSQYLCASSEGGLERETQYFGPGTRLLVL.

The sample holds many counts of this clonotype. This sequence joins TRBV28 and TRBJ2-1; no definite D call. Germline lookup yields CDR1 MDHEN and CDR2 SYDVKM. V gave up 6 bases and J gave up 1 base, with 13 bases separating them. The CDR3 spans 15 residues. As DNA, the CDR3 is TGTGCCAGCAGCCGCATTTTAGGTTCCTACAATGAGCAGTTCTTC. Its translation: CASSRILGSYNEQFF.

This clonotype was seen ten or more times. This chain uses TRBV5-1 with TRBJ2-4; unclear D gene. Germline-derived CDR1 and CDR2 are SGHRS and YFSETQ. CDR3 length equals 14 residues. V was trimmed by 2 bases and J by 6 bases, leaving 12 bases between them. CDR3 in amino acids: CASSLPDQINIQYF. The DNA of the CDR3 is TGCGCCAGCAGCTTACCGGACCAGATAAACATTCAGTACTTC.

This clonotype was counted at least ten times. CDR3 sequence reads: CASSPGERKGQPQHF. The DNA of the CDR3 is TGTGCCAGCAGCCCCGGGGAACGTAAGGGCCAGCCCCAGCATTTT. The chain links TRBV6-5 to TRBJ1-5; no clear D. Trimming cost V 6 bases and J 7 bases, with 19 bases left between them. This CDR3 is built from 15 residues. The V gene's germline CDR1 is MNHEY and CDR2 SVGAGI.

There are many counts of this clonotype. The chain's CDR3 is CASSPIPGREQYF. The CDR3, as DNA: TGCGCCAGCAGCCCCATTCCGGGGCGCGAGCAGTACTTC. The chain is built from TRBV5-1 and TRBJ2-7; D could derive from TRBD1 or TRBD2 (5 bases each). There are 13 residues in the CDR3. Germline CDR1 reads SGHRS; CDR2 reads YFSETQ. Trimming took off 4 bases at V and 6 bases at J, with 14 bases between the two ends.

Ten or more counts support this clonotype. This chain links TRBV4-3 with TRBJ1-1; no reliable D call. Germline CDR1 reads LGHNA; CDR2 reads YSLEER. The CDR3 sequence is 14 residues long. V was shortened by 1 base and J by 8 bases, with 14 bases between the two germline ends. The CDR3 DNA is TGCGCCAGCAGCCAAGGTACCGGAACCTCGGAAGCTTTCTTT. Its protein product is CASSQGTGTSEAFF.

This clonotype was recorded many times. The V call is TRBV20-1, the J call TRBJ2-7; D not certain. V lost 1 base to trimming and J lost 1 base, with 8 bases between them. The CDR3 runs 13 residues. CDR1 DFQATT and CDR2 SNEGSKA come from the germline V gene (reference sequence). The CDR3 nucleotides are TGCAGTGCTAGAGGTGGAGCTTCCTACGAGCAGTACTTC. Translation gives CSARGGASYEQYF.